Listed here are 5 T cell receptor beta chains from one sample, sequenced in a study of blood T cell repertoires in COVID-19. Method: immunoSEQ multiplex PCR; TCRdb's copy keeps in-frame clones and lacks some. The profile covers about 240,000 clones, with approximately 83% appearing a single time and 3% to 4.5% taken by the ten largest. The sequencing sample was made of PBMCs or T cells enriched from blood (not recorded which). The receptors were sampled from a woman aged 40 to 50 who had been exposed to COVID-19.

Concerning this clone itself: The sample holds other DNA sequences that translate to the same CDR3. The chain uses TRBV6-5 and TRBJ2-3; D is undetermined. From germline, CDR1 is MNHEY and CDR2 SVGAGI. Deletions cut 2 bases from V and 2 bases from J, with 8 bases between. CDR3 length: 14 amino acids. The CDR3 loop reads CASSYGGSTDTQYF. The CDR3 DNA is TGTGCCAGCAGTTACGGCGGTTCCACAGATACGCAGTATTTT.

The gene calls are TRBV10-3 and TRBJ1-1; D is perhaps TRBD1 (6 bases). The CDR3 is made up of 15 amino acids. Trimming shortened V by 4 bases and J by 4 bases, and 16 bases separated the two germline ends. Germline-derived CDR1 and CDR2 are ENHRY and SYGVKD. The CDR3 loop is CAISGAGAEFTEAFF. CDR3 bases: TGTGCCATCAGTGGCGCAGGGGCTGAGTTCACTGAAGCTTTCTTT.

J is TRBJ2-3 and V is TRBV2; TRBD1 aligns across 8 bases. The V and J ends lost 8 bases and 3 bases, in that order; junction bases with no gene match: 7. From germline, CDR1 is SNHLY and CDR2 FYNNEI. The CDR3 spans 14 residues. CDR3 residues: CASLRQGTTDTQYF. The CDR3, as DNA: TGTGCCAGCCTCAGACAGGGGACGACAGATACGCAGTATTTT.

The rearrangement uses TRBV2 and TRBJ1-1; 8 nucleotides agree with TRBD1. The germline V gene encodes CDR1 SNHLY and CDR2 FYNNEI. V shed 5 bases and J 8 bases; nucleotides not matched to a gene: 7. There are 13 residues in the CDR3. The chain's CDR3 is CASSWQGALEAFF. As DNA, the CDR3 is TGTGCCAGCAGTTGGCAGGGGGCTCTGGAAGCTTTCTTT.

In this sample, this clone turned up once. The chain couples TRBV28 to TRBJ2-3; 9 bases fit TRBD2. V dropped 6 bases and J dropped 0; count of bases not matched to a gene: 4. The germline gives CDR1 MDHEN, CDR2 SYDVKM. This CDR3 is 15 amino acids long. CDR3 sequence (DNA): TGTGCCAGCAGACCCGGACTAGCGAGCACAGATACGCAGTATTTT. Encoded protein: CASRPGLASTDTQYF.